Listed here are 26 T cell receptor beta chains from one sample, sequenced in a study of T cell repertoires in cytomegalovirus infection. The antigens for these receptors are not known. TCRdb recomputed calls from the reads with MiXCR, one row per CDR3 protein. The table records roughly 46,000 distinct CDR3 sequences, roughly 19% of them present only once. This material consisted of CD8+ T cells from cultured PBMCs, taken from culture after CMV antigen stimulation. The receptor set was obtained from a human donor in good health (CMV status not recorded). Some clones in this sample may be carry-over from other donors' samples.

This clonotype has a count of ten or more. The chain joins TRBV20-1 to TRBJ1-4, with no clear D. The CDR3 spans 14 residues. CDR1 is DFQATT, CDR2 SNEGSKA, per germline (reference sequence). V shed 7 bases and J shed 0 bases, with 12 bases lying between them. CDR3 residues: CSVDPLATNEKLFF. The CDR3 DNA reads as TGCAGTGTCGACCCTCTGGCAACTAATGAAAAACTGTTTTTT.

This clonotype showed up many times. V usage is TRBV7-8 and J usage is TRBJ2-2, with 7 bases lining up with TRBD1. The germline gives CDR1 SGHVS, CDR2 FQNEAQ. The V segment lost 1 base and the J segment 5 bases; nucleotides outside the gene matches: 4. The length of the CDR3 is 15 residues. CDR3 nucleotide sequence: TGTGCCAGCAGCTTAGGGTCAGGGGGTACCGGGGAGCTGTTTTTT. Translation: CASSLGSGGTGELFF.

Many counts were recorded for this clonotype. The V gene is TRBV6-6, the J gene TRBJ1-1; D gene unclear. CDR1 MNHNY and CDR2 SVGAGI come from the germline V gene (reference sequence). The CDR3 has 14 amino acids. The V end lost 2 bases, the J end lost 1 base, and 8 bases lay between the germline ends. CDR3 sequence: CASSYRAANTEAFF. The CDR3 DNA follows: TGTGCCAGCAGTTACAGGGCCGCGAACACTGAAGCTTTCTTT.

This clonotype was counted many times. As DNA, the CDR3 is TGTGCCAGCAGCCTCTCAGCGGGGGGTCCCTACGAGCAGTACTTC. It codes for CASSLSAGGPYEQYF. The chain carries TRBV11-3 and TRBJ2-7, with TRBD2 identical over 9 bases. The germline V gene has CDR1 SGHNT and CDR2 YENEEA. The V and J ends lost 5 bases and 2 bases, in that order; junction bases with no gene match: 7. CDR3 length: 15 residues.

This clonotype showed up just a few times. The V gene is TRBV12-3 or TRBV12-4, the J gene TRBJ2-3; 10 nucleotides line up with TRBD2. The CDR3 is made up of 16 amino acids. V lost 2 bases and J lost 4; bases outside the gene matches: 6. The CDR3 DNA follows: TGTGCCAGCAGTTTAACACCGGGACTAGCGTCAGATACGCAGTATTTT. As protein: CASSLTPGLASDTQYF.

This clonotype was recorded at least ten times. The chain couples TRBV7-8 to TRBJ1-5, with TRBD1 matching over 8 bases. The V gene's germline CDR1 is SGHVS and CDR2 FQNEAQ. The CDR3 is made up of 16 amino acids. Trimming took 7 bases from V and 6 from J; bases not matched to a gene: 14. The CDR3 nucleotides read TGTGCCAGCACCAAGACCGGGACTCAGGGGGCTCAGCCCCAGCATTTT. This encodes CASTKTGTQGAQPQHF. Full variable domain (missing parts from reference TRBV7-8 and TRBJ1-5): GAGVSQSPRYKVAKRGQDVALRCDPISGHVSLFWYQQALGQGPEFLTYFQNEAQLDKSGLPSDRFFAERPEGSVSTLKIQRTQQEDSAVYLCASTKTGTQGAQPQHFGDGTRLSIL.

In its sample, this clonotype was seen many times. J is TRBJ2-3 and V is TRBV7-2; weak D call: TRBD1 (5 bases). Germline V CDR1 and CDR2: SGHTA, FQGNSA. V was trimmed by 1 base and J by 0 bases, leaving 8 bases between them. The CDR3 length is 15 residues. The CDR3 sequence: CASSLGGTSTDTQYF. CDR3 coding DNA: TGTGCCAGCAGCTTAGGGGGCACTAGCACAGATACGCAGTATTTT.

The chain couples TRBV19 to TRBJ1-5; 12 bases fit TRBD1. Unmatched junction bases numbered 10, after V lost 3 bases and J lost 1 base. CDR3 length: 19 residues. CDR1 is LNHDA, CDR2 SQIVND, per germline (reference sequence). CDR3 protein: CASSMSPGTGGGSNQPQHF. Written as DNA, the CDR3 is TGTGCCAGTAGTATGTCTCCCGGGACAGGGGGCGGAAGCAATCAGCCCCAGCATTTT.

This clonotype came up a few times. The chain employs TRBV5-8 and TRBJ2-7, with 16 bases aligning to TRBD2. Germline trimming cut 2 bases from V and 10 bases from J; bases unmatched to any gene: 6. This CDR3 has 15 residues. Germline-derived CDR1 and CDR2 are SGHTS and YDEGEE. The CDR3 sequence is CASSLGTSGRASQYF. Written as DNA, the CDR3 is TGTGCCAGCAGCTTAGGGACTAGCGGGAGGGCCTCCCAGTACTTC.

This clonotype has more than one count but fewer than ten. This chain uses TRBV5-5 with TRBJ2-3; the D gene could be TRBD1 or TRBD2 (5 bases each). With 4 bases removed from V and 5 bases from J, the gap between germline ends came to 17 bases. There are 15 residues in the CDR3. Per the germline V gene, CDR1 is SGHKS and CDR2 is YYEKEE (reference sequence). The CDR3 protein is CASSGPGAYQDTQYF. CDR3 coding DNA: TGTGCCAGCAGCGGCCCCGGGGCGTATCAAGATACGCAGTATTTT.

A note on this clonotype: A read error may be the cause here, since a much bigger clone is one base away. The chain carries TRBV11-2 and TRBJ2-1, with 9 bases aligning to TRBD2. The CDR3 has 16 amino acids. In germline, CDR1 is SGHAT, CDR2 FQNNGV. The trim removed 5 bases at V and 1 base at J, leaving 6 bases unmatched. The CDR3 loop is CASSVTGLASYNEQFF. In nucleotides, the CDR3 is TGTGCCAGCAGCGTAACGGGACTAGCTTCCTACAATGAGCAGTTCTTC.

The chain has TRBV5-1 and TRBJ1-5; TRBD1 agrees at 7 bases. V was clipped by 0 bases and J by 7 bases; unmatched bases: 7. The CDR3 sequence is 15 residues long. Germline lookup yields CDR1 SGHRS and CDR2 YFSETQ. The CDR3 spells CASSLEQGRGQPQHF. The CDR3 nucleotides read TGCGCCAGCAGCTTGGAACAGGGGAGAGGACAGCCCCAGCATTTT.

This clonotype was observed at least ten times. The gene calls are TRBV2 and TRBJ2-1; D tentatively fits TRBD1 or TRBD2 (5 bases each). This CDR3 is 15 amino acids long. From germline, CDR1 is SNHLY and CDR2 FYNNEI. V lost 6 bases and J 7 bases, leaving 19 bases between the germline ends. The CDR3 DNA is TGTGCCAGCAGCTACGGGACCCTTGCTGGGAATGAGCAGTTCTTC. It yields the protein CASSYGTLAGNEQFF.

The rearrangement joins TRBV13 to TRBJ2-3; possible D gene TRBD1, 5 bases. The CDR3 totals 12 residues. V was shortened by 2 bases and J by 6 bases, with 6 bases between the two germline ends. Germline CDR1 is PRHDT and CDR2 is FYEKMQ (reference sequence). In DNA, the CDR3 is TGTGCCAGCAGCTTACAGGGTGATACGCAGTATTTT. This sequence encodes CASSLQGDTQYF.

This clonotype was counted a few times. The chain is built from TRBV27 and TRBJ2-3; either TRBD1 or TRBD2 may fit D (5 bases each). From germline, CDR1 is MNHEY and CDR2 SMNVEV (reference sequence). Trimming took 5 bases from V and 0 from J, leaving 18 bases between them. The CDR3 has 17 amino acids. In DNA, the CDR3 is TGTGCCAGCAGTGCTTATCGGGACGGGCCTAGCACAGATACGCAGTATTTT. Translation: CASSAYRDGPSTDTQYF.

The chain joins TRBV12-3 or TRBV12-4 to TRBJ1-2; TRBD1 might be the D (5 bases). V lost 0 bases to trimming and J lost 1 base, with 12 bases between them. This CDR3 comprises 16 residues. The chain's CDR3 is CASSLAKQAFNYGYTF. The CDR3 DNA follows: TGTGCCAGCAGTTTAGCGAAACAGGCGTTTAACTATGGCTACACCTTC.

This clonotype has at least ten counts. The chain has TRBV7-2 and TRBJ1-5, with TRBD1 matching 7 bases. Germline-derived CDR1 and CDR2 are SGHTA and FQGNSA. The CDR3 runs 15 residues. V lost 5 bases and J lost 4; bases outside the gene matches: 8. Here the CDR3 DNA reads TGTGCCAGCAGCATACGACAGGGAGGGAATCAGCCCCAGCATTTT. It is translated as CASSIRQGGNQPQHF.

This clonotype was recorded many times. J is TRBJ2-3 and V is TRBV15, with a weak D call TRBD2 (6 bases). This CDR3 comprises 15 residues. Trimming removed 6 bases at V and 2 bases at J, with 15 bases between. Germline V CDR1 and CDR2: LNHNV, YYDKDF (reference sequence). The CDR3 sequence is CATSSGTGVTDTQYF. DNA for the CDR3: TGTGCCACCAGTTCCGGGACTGGAGTCACAGATACGCAGTATTTT. The full variable domain, rest sourced from reference TRBV15 and TRBJ2-3, is DAMVIQNPRYQVTQFGKPVTLSCSQTLNHNVMYWYQQKSSQAPKLLFHYYDKDFNNEADTPDNFQSRRPNTSFCFLDIRSPGLGDTAMYLCATSSGTGVTDTQYFGPGTRLTVL.

This clonotype has just a few counts. The V gene is TRBV7-9, the J gene TRBJ2-3; 12 nucleotides line up with TRBD2. J was trimmed by 2 bases and V by 5 bases; bases with no gene match: 2. The CDR3 has 15 residues. CDR1 SEHNR and CDR2 FQNEAQ come from the germline V gene (reference sequence). CDR3 residues: CASSRTSGNTDTQYF. CDR3 DNA: TGTGCCAGCAGCCGGACTAGCGGGAACACAGATACGCAGTATTTT.

This clonotype was seen only a few times. V usage is TRBV19 and J usage is TRBJ2-3; 9 bases agree with TRBD1. V lost 1 base and J lost 6; bases outside the gene matches: 8. Germline V gives CDR1 LNHDA, CDR2 SQIVND (reference sequence). This CDR3 spans 16 amino acids. CDR3 sequence: CASSIVAQGAVDTQYF. Here the CDR3 DNA reads TGTGCCAGTAGTATAGTCGCACAGGGGGCGGTTGATACGCAGTATTTT. Drawing the rest from reference TRBV19 and TRBJ2-3, the complete variable domain is DGGITQSPKYLFRKEGQNVTLSCEQNLNHDAMYWYRQDPGQGLRLIYYSQIVNDFQKGDIAEGYSVSREKKESFPLTVTSAQKNPTAFYLCASSIVAQGAVDTQYFGPGTRLTVL.

This clonotype was counted only a few times. The chain combines TRBV2 with TRBJ1-4; no clear D. The CDR3 spans 14 residues. Trimming removed 9 bases at V and 8 bases at J, with 19 bases between. Germline V gives CDR1 SNHLY, CDR2 FYNNEI. DNA for the CDR3: TGTGCCAGGGGAGATAGCAGGAGGGTGGAAAAACTGTTTTTT. This encodes CARGDSRRVEKLFF. Full variable domain (remainder filled in from reference TRBV2 and TRBJ1-4): EPEVTQTPSHQVTQMGQEVILRCVPISNHLYFYWYRQILGQKVEFLVSFYNNEISEKSEIFDDQFSVERPDGSNFTLKIRSTKLEDSAMYFCARGDSRRVEKLFFGSGTQLSVL.

This clonotype showed up just a few times. J is TRBJ2-7 and V is TRBV4-3, with 7 positions matching TRBD2. The CDR3 extends over 15 amino acids. The junction had 4 bases not matched to a gene; V was cut back by 0 bases and J by 2 bases. Germline V CDR1 and CDR2: LGHNA, YSLEER. This CDR3 reads CASSQDRGVPYEQYF. The CDR3 DNA reads as TGCGCCAGCAGCCAAGATCGGGGGGTCCCCTACGAGCAGTACTTC.

This clonotype was detected only a few times. V gene TRBV7-3 combines with J gene TRBJ2-3; 8 bases match TRBD1. After removal of 8 bases from V and 3 bases from J, the junction contained 4 bases not matched to a gene. CDR1 and CDR2 (germline): SGHTA, FQGTGA. This CDR3 spans 13 amino acids. DNA of the CDR3: TGTGCCAGCGGGACAGGCTGGACAGATACGCAGTATTTT. This sequence encodes CASGTGWTDTQYF.

The chain joins TRBV4-1 to TRBJ1-5; TRBD1 agrees at 7 bases. This CDR3 is built from 15 residues. V trimming: 4 bases; J trimming: 1 base; junction bases outside the gene matches: 4. Looked up from germline, CDR1 is MGHRA and CDR2 is YSYEKL. The CDR3 DNA reads TGCGCCAGCAGCCGCGACAGGGTCAGCAATCAGCCCCAGCATTTT. Translated, it gives CASSRDRVSNQPQHF.

This clonotype was seen repeatedly, ten times or more. V is TRBV7-6 and J is TRBJ2-1; the D gene is possibly TRBD1 (6 bases). The CDR3 runs to 16 residues. V was trimmed by 1 base and J by 0 bases, leaving 10 bases between them. Germline CDR1 is SGHVS and CDR2 is FNYEAQ. CDR3 DNA sequence: TGTGCCAGCAGCTTAGAAAGGGGGAGCTCCTACAATGAGCAGTTCTTC. It translates to CASSLERGSSYNEQFF.

This clonotype was counted between two and nine times. J is TRBJ1-4 and V is TRBV7-9, with D possibly matching TRBD1 (5 bases). V was shortened by 5 bases and J by 1 base, with 11 bases between the two germline ends. The CDR3 runs to 15 residues. Germline CDR1 is SEHNR and CDR2 is FQNEAQ (reference sequence). CDR3 residues: CASSPPGGTNEKLFF. CDR3 sequence (DNA): TGTGCCAGCAGCCCACCTGGGGGAACTAATGAAAAACTGTTTTTT.